These T cell receptor beta chains were read from a single sample in a study of cytomegalovirus exposure and HLA in healthy donors. Profiling relied on immunoSEQ multiplex PCR, and the TCRdb table lists in-frame clones only, not all of them. The sample shows about 130,000 clones, around 89% of them seen only once. Sequencing used PBMCs. These receptors originate from a woman between 25 and 40 years old in good health and CMV-seropositive. Each CDR3 is given with its conserved first and last residue. A D gene is named only where the DNA matches it firmly. Only some rows state a clone size, as once, few, many or a class for expanded clones.

v_gene: TRBV29-1
d_gene: .
abundance: .
j_gene: TRBJ2-7
CDR3nt: TGCAGCGTGGCCTCAAAAAGTGGCCATCAGTCCTACGAGCAGTACTTC
CDR3aa: CSVASKSGHQSYEQYF

v_gene: TRBV10-3
d_gene: .
abundance: few
j_gene: TRBJ2-7
CDR3nt: TGTGCCATCAGTACGAGGACAGACAACGAGCAGTACTTC
CDR3aa: CAISTRTDNEQYF

v_gene: TRBV20-1
d_gene: .
abundance: .
j_gene: TRBJ2-7
CDR3nt: TGCAGTGCTCCAGAAAACTACGAGCAGTACTTC
CDR3aa: CSAPENYEQYF

v_gene: TRBV28
d_gene: .
abundance: .
j_gene: TRBJ1-1
CDR3nt: TGTGCCAGCAGTTCTCTCACCACGGTGCGAGACACTGAAGCTTTCTTT
CDR3aa: CASSSLTTVRDTEAFF

v_gene: TRBV20-1
d_gene: .
abundance: .
j_gene: TRBJ1-2
CDR3nt: TGCAGTGCTGGGGCGACCTCTTCCCCGACCTTC
CDR3aa: CSAGATSSPTF

v_gene: TRBV5-6
d_gene: TRBD1
abundance: .
j_gene: TRBJ2-1
CDR3nt: TGTGCCAGCAGCTTGGCAGGGGGCTATGATGAGCAGTTCTTC
CDR3aa: CASSLAGGYDEQFF

v_gene: TRBV4-2
d_gene: TRBD2
abundance: .
j_gene: TRBJ2-7
CDR3nt: TGTGCCAGCAGCCAAGATGGAGCAGGGAGGGCCTACGAGCAGTACTTC
CDR3aa: CASSQDGAGRAYEQYF

v_gene: TRBV7-8
d_gene: TRBD2
abundance: .
j_gene: TRBJ2-3
CDR3nt: TGTGCCAGCAGCTCCCGAGGGAGGGAGACAGATACGCAGTATTTT
CDR3aa: CASSSRGRETDTQYF

v_gene: TRBV5-4
d_gene: .
abundance: .
j_gene: TRBJ1-2
CDR3nt: TGTGCCAGCAGCCTGGACAGTAACTATGGCTACACCTTC
CDR3aa: CASSLDSNYGYTF

v_gene: TRBV7-9
d_gene: TRBD2
abundance: .
j_gene: TRBJ2-7
CDR3nt: TGTGCCAGCAGCTTTTCGGTGGCGGGGGGGCCGGACGAGCAGTACTTC
CDR3aa: CASSFSVAGGPDEQYF

v_gene: TRBV28
d_gene: TRBD1
abundance: .
j_gene: TRBJ2-7
CDR3nt: TGTGCCAGCAGCCCGGGACAGGGAATTACCTACGAGCAGTACTTC
CDR3aa: CASSPGQGITYEQYF

v_gene: TRBV9
d_gene: TRBD1
abundance: .
j_gene: TRBJ2-2
CDR3nt: TGTGCCAGCAGCGTTTGGGACAGGGTCTTGGCCGGGGAGCTGTTTTTT
CDR3aa: CASSVWDRVLAGELFF

v_gene: TRBV15
d_gene: .
abundance: .
j_gene: TRBJ2-3
CDR3nt: TGTGCCACCAGCAGAGTACTTGATACGCAGTATTTT
CDR3aa: CATSRVLDTQYF

v_gene: TRBV7-8
d_gene: TRBD1
abundance: few
j_gene: TRBJ1-2
CDR3nt: TGTGCCAGCAGCTCACAGGGGGACGGCTACACCTTC
CDR3aa: CASSSQGDGYTF

v_gene: TRBV2
d_gene: TRBD1
abundance: .
j_gene: TRBJ1-5
CDR3nt: TGTGCCAGCAACAGGGACAGGGAGAGTCAGCCCCAGCATTTT
CDR3aa: CASNRDRESQPQHF

v_gene: TRBV9
d_gene: TRBD1
abundance: .
j_gene: TRBJ1-5
CDR3nt: TGTGCCAGCAGCGAAGGGACAGCCCATCAGCCCCAGCATTTT
CDR3aa: CASSEGTAHQPQHF

v_gene: TRBV5-6
d_gene: .
abundance: .
j_gene: TRBJ1-2
CDR3nt: TGTGCCAGCAGCTTGGCCGCGGGCGGGAACTATGGCTACACCTTC
CDR3aa: CASSLAAGGNYGYTF

v_gene: TRBV7-2
d_gene: .
abundance: .
j_gene: TRBJ2-2
CDR3nt: TGTGCCAGCAGCCCGGTGGTGGCTAGCTCGGACACCGGGGAGCTGTTTTTT
CDR3aa: CASSPVVASSDTGELFF

v_gene: TRBV4-1
d_gene: TRBD2
abundance: once
j_gene: TRBJ2-3
CDR3nt: TGCGCCAGCAGCCAAGGGGTTTCGGGAGGGCCGGGAGATACGCAGTATTTT
CDR3aa: CASSQGVSGGPGDTQYF

v_gene: TRBV5-1
d_gene: TRBD2
abundance: .
j_gene: TRBJ2-5
CDR3nt: TGCGCCAGCACCTTCCCCCGGGGCGGGGGCCAAGAGACCCAGTACTTC
CDR3aa: CASTFPRGGGQETQYF

v_gene: TRBV5-1
d_gene: .
abundance: .
j_gene: TRBJ1-2
CDR3nt: TGCGCCAGCAGCTGGAGGCAGGGGCAATATGGCTACACCTTC
CDR3aa: CASSWRQGQYGYTF

v_gene: TRBV7-9
d_gene: .
abundance: .
j_gene: TRBJ2-3
CDR3nt: TGTGCCAGCAGCCCTCTGGGGGGAGACACAGATACGCAGTATTTT
CDR3aa: CASSPLGGDTDTQYF

v_gene: TRBV7-9
d_gene: TRBD1
abundance: .
j_gene: TRBJ1-1
CDR3nt: TGTGCCAGCAGCGTGGACAGGGGCAGAAACACTGAAGCTTTCTTT
CDR3aa: CASSVDRGRNTEAFF

v_gene: TRBV28
d_gene: TRBD1
abundance: .
j_gene: TRBJ2-1
CDR3nt: TGTGCCAGCAGTCGCCGGGGGCAGGGGGCAGTCAATGAGCAGTTCTTC
CDR3aa: CASSRRGQGAVNEQFF